The 11 T cell receptor beta chains below were found in one sample sequenced in a study of cytomegalovirus exposure and HLA in healthy donors. This table comes from immunoSEQ multiplex PCR, and its TCRdb copy is limited to in-frame clones, with some not included. The sample holds around 260,000 clones, roughly 88% seen once. The sequencing input was PBMCs. These receptors originate from a woman aged 25 to 39 in good health and CMV-seronegative.

About this clone itself: Other nucleotide sequences from this sample produce the same CDR3. J is TRBJ1-2 and V is TRBV6-1, with D unclear. Trimming shortened V by 0 bases and J by 2 bases, and 7 bases separated the two germline ends. The CDR3 has 14 residues. CDR1 is MNHNS, CDR2 SASEGT, per germline. The CDR3 is CASSEAGLNYGYTF. In nucleotides, the CDR3 is TGTGCCAGCAGTGAAGCTGGGCTGAACTATGGCTACACCTTC.

Of note for this clone: The same CDR3 is also encoded by other DNA sequences in this sample. V gene TRBV27 combines with J gene TRBJ2-7; tentative D call: TRBD1 (5 bases). This CDR3 is built from 14 residues. Germline V lookup: CDR1 MNHEY, CDR2 SMNVEV (reference sequence). Trimming took off 0 bases at V and 2 bases at J, with 8 bases between the two ends. CDR3 sequence reads: CASSLSQGTYEQYF. CDR3 bases: TGTGCCAGCAGTTTATCTCAGGGTACCTACGAGCAGTACTTC.

The rearrangement links TRBV13 to TRBJ2-7; weak D call: TRBD2 (5 bases). The J call may be mistaken, given a closer DNA end match to TRBJ2-5. The germline V gene encodes CDR1 PRHDT and CDR2 FYEKMQ (reference sequence). The CDR3 extends over 11 amino acids. The CDR3: CASSLLATQYF. CDR3 in DNA: TGTGCCAGCAGCTTACTAGCGACCCAGTACTTC.

V is TRBV12-5 and J is TRBJ2-7, with TRBD1 matching over 7 bases. With 1 base clipped from V and 2 bases from J, the junction kept 8 bases outside the gene matches. The CDR3 extends over 16 amino acids. Germline CDR1 LGHNT, CDR2 FRNRAP. The CDR3 here is CASGLEPGQATYEQYF. In DNA form, the CDR3 reads TGTGCTAGTGGTTTGGAACCCGGACAGGCAACCTACGAGCAGTACTTC.

This chain connects TRBV28 to TRBJ1-2, with D unclear. There are 15 residues in the CDR3. V was pared by 3 bases and J by 0 bases, with 11 bases between. Germline values: CDR1 MDHEN, CDR2 SYDVKM. The CDR3 is CASSLSGVANYGYTF. The CDR3 region has the DNA TGTGCCAGCAGTTTGAGTGGGGTAGCTAACTATGGCTACACCTTC.

The genes are TRBV5-1 and TRBJ2-5; a weak D match, TRBD1 (6 bases). The CDR3 is 14 amino acids. The germline V gene encodes CDR1 SGHRS and CDR2 YFSETQ. The ends were cut back, 4 bases at V and 5 bases at J, with 15 bases in the middle. CDR3 bases: TGCGCCAGCAGCGTTAGGGACACCACGGAGACCCAGTACTTC. It yields the protein CASSVRDTTETQYF. Drawing the rest from reference TRBV5-1 and TRBJ2-5, the complete variable domain is KAGVTQTPRYLIKTRGQQVTLSCSPISGHRSVSWYQQTPGQGLQFLFEYFSETQRNKGNFPGRFSGRQFSNSRSEMNVSTLELGDSALYLCASSVRDTTETQYFGPGTRLLVL.

J is TRBJ2-5 and V is TRBV6-5; no firm D call. Per the germline V gene, CDR1 is MNHEY and CDR2 is SVGAGI. Trimming stripped 0 bases from V and 5 bases from J, with 4 bases between. CDR3 length: 12 residues. CDR3 DNA: TGTGCCAGCAGTTACTCAGGGGAGACCCAGTACTTC. Protein product: CASSYSGETQYF.

V and J are TRBV5-5 and TRBJ2-1; 8 bases map to TRBD1. The CDR3 runs to 12 residues. V shed 3 bases, J shed 8 bases, and the junction held 1 base outside the gene matches. Germline assignment: CDR1 SGHKS and CDR2 YYEKEE (reference sequence). The CDR3 reads CASSSTGDEQFF. The CDR3 DNA sequence: TGTGCCAGCAGCTCGACAGGGGATGAGCAGTTCTTC.

The chain has TRBV6-1 and TRBJ2-7; D could derive from TRBD1 or TRBD2 (5 bases each). This CDR3 comprises 14 residues. Trimming removed 1 base at V and 2 bases at J, with 9 bases between. CDR1 is MNHNS and CDR2 is SASEGT in the germline V gene. CDR3 region: CASSEVGTPYEQYF. The CDR3 DNA reads as TGTGCCAGCAGTGAAGTCGGGACCCCCTACGAGCAGTACTTC.

J is TRBJ2-5 and V is TRBV7-9; TRBD1 agrees at 7 bases. Germline V gene data show CDR1 as SEHNR and CDR2 as FQNEAQ (reference sequence). Unmatched junction bases numbered 9, after V lost 3 bases and J lost 2 bases. The CDR3 is made up of 16 amino acids. In DNA form, the CDR3 reads TGTGCCAGCAGCTTGATCATCCGGGACAGTCAAGAGACCCAGTACTTC. Translating gives CASSLIIRDSQETQYF.

The chain carries TRBV29-1 and TRBJ2-7; D unresolved. The CDR3 has 12 amino acids. CDR1 is SQVTM, CDR2 ANQGSEA, per germline. Deletions cut 1 base from V and 4 bases from J, with 8 bases between. The CDR3 here is CSVEGGGYEQYF. CDR3 nucleotide sequence: TGCAGCGTTGAAGGGGGTGGTTACGAGCAGTACTTC.